The text below deals with one T cell receptor beta chain. These data come from a study of control samples from healthy donors and cancer patients. Looked up from germline, CDR1 is SGHTA and CDR2 is FQGNSA. The CDR3 contains 15 residues. Trimming cost V 0 bases and J 2 bases, with 10 bases left between them. TCRdb keeps only in-frame clones here, not all; method: immunoSEQ multiplex PCR. The sample holds approximately 65,000 clones; roughly 89% are singletons and the top ten take about 19%. The TCR originated in a man in his fifties or sixties with lung cancer. The chain carries TRBV7-2 and TRBJ1-2, with TRBD1 as a possible D gene (5 bases). The specimen was PBMCs. Written as DNA, the CDR3 is TGTGCCAGCAGCTTAGCGAACAGGATCAACTATGGCTACACCTTC. Residues: CASSLANRINYGYTF. The full variable domain, its missing parts supplied by reference TRBV7-2 and TRBJ1-2, is GAGVSQSPSNKVTEKGKDVELRCDPISGHTALYWYRQSLGQGLEFLIYFQGNSAPDKSGLPSDRFSAERTGGSVSTLTIQRTQQEDSAVYLCASSLANRINYGYTFGSGTRLTVV.